The T cell receptor (beta chain) under discussion was sequenced for a study of T cells after yellow fever vaccination. Study-wide results and caveats: CD4 and CD8 compartments shared a small share of clonotypes, likely from convergent recombination.

The CDR3 extends over 14 amino acids. In germline, CDR1 is LNHNV, CDR2 YYDKDF (reference sequence). V was trimmed by 0 bases and J by 6 bases, leaving 12 bases between them. A remark on this clonotype: Antigen: not known.

TCRdb passed the 5' RACE reads through MiXCR, listing each CDR3 protein once. The sample has 450,000 to 550,000 distinct CDR3 sequences, roughly a fifth seen once. The rearrangement joins TRBV15 to TRBJ2-7; D is undetermined. Material: PBMCs, obtained 15 days after the yellow fever booster vaccination. The receptor's source is a man aged 25 to 40 who received the YFV17D yellow fever vaccine. The CDR3 reads CATSRDVGRGEQYF. CDR3 nucleotide sequence: TGTGCCACCAGCAGAGATGTGGGCCGAGGCGAGCAGTACTTC.